These 9 T cell receptor beta chains originate from one sample sequenced in a study of regulatory T cells in long-lasting Graves disease. Time point in this sample: newly diagnosed GD, antithyroid drugs for less than 3 months. The TCR library was made from RNA that had been extracted from PBMCs in TRIzol. Arm-PCR of CDR3 regions and iRepertoire HTBI primers were the basis on which TCR beta libraries were built. TCRdb recomputed calls from the multiplex PCR reads with MiXCR, one row per CDR3 protein. The sample includes about 470,000 distinct CDR3 sequences, under 15% seen only once; the top ten take 15% to 20%. The same data also went into a second study, on T cells in Graves' hyperthyroidism and ophthalmopathy.

Here the sequenced sample was peripheral blood mononuclear cells (PBMCs), taken at new diagnosis, from a patient treated with antithyroid drugs. The receptors here all came from a woman aged 25 to 39 with Graves disease.

The genes are TRBV7-8 and TRBJ1-1, with TRBD1 matching over 8 bases. Per the germline V gene, CDR1 is SGHVS and CDR2 is FQNEAQ. The V gene end was trimmed by 6 bases and the J gene end by 0 bases; junction bases not matched to a gene: 12. The CDR3 has 17 amino acids. The CDR3 DNA follows: TGTGCCAGCAGGCCCGGAAGGACAGGGTTCATGAACACTGAAGCTTTCTTT. Amino acids: CASRPGRTGFMNTEAFF.

This clonotype was detected many times. V gene TRBV7-8 combines with J gene TRBJ2-1; D is unclear. With 2 bases removed from V and 9 bases from J, the gap between germline ends came to 11 bases. Per the germline V gene, CDR1 is SGHVS and CDR2 is FQNEAQ. This CDR3 is built from 13 residues. The CDR3 region has the DNA TGTGCCAGCAGCTTACTCGAAGTGGCTGAGCAGTTCTTC. As protein: CASSLLEVAEQFF.

This clonotype was found many times. The chain carries TRBV20-1 and TRBJ2-1, with D hard to call. Trimming left V 6 bases short and J 6 bases short, with 12 bases between. Germline V lookup: CDR1 DFQATT, CDR2 SNEGSKA (reference sequence). The CDR3 extends over 12 amino acids. The CDR3 DNA reads as TGCAGTGCAGAAAGGGTGGGCAATGAGCAGTTCTTC. Amino acid sequence: CSAERVGNEQFF.

This clonotype showed up many times. The CDR3 sequence is CASSEFSGDDGYTF. In DNA form, the CDR3 reads TGTGCCAGCAGTGAATTTTCGGGGGATGATGGCTACACCTTC. The chain joins TRBV6-1 to TRBJ1-2; possibly TRBD1 for D (5 bases). The germline gives CDR1 MNHNS, CDR2 SASEGT. Deletions cut 2 bases from V and 6 bases from J, with 13 bases between. The length of the CDR3 is 14 residues.

In its sample, this clonotype was seen many times. V and J are TRBV20-1 and TRBJ2-7, with D perhaps matching TRBD2 (6 bases). V lost 5 bases and J lost 2, with 10 bases in between. The CDR3 spans 12 residues. Per germline, CDR1 DFQATT and CDR2 SNEGSKA (reference sequence). The CDR3 region is CSARGGTYEQYF. DNA of the CDR3: TGCAGTGCTCGGGGAGGAACCTACGAGCAGTACTTC.

There are many counts of this clonotype. The chain joins TRBV29-1 to TRBJ2-7; the D gene is possibly TRBD1 (5 bases). Deletions cut 6 bases from V and 6 bases from J, with 12 bases between. Germline V gene data show CDR1 as SQVTM and CDR2 as ANQGSEA. The CDR3 has 11 residues. CDR3 sequence: CSVSQGGEQYF. Here the CDR3 DNA reads TGCAGCGTCAGTCAGGGTGGCGAGCAGTACTTC.

The chain has TRBV9 and TRBJ2-7; D uncertain. The germline CDR1 and CDR2 sequences are SGDLS and YYNGEE. Trimming took off 2 bases at V and 6 bases at J, with 12 bases between the two ends. The CDR3 extends over 13 amino acids. In DNA, the CDR3 is TGTGCCAGCAGCGTTTTACCAGAAGGCGAGCAGTACTTC. Translation: CASSVLPEGEQYF.

This clonotype was seen ten or more times. The chain uses TRBV5-1 and TRBJ2-3; 7 nucleotides line up with TRBD1. With V trimmed by 4 bases and J by 4 bases, 6 bases remained unmatched. In germline, CDR1 is SGHRS, CDR2 YFSETQ. CDR3 length equals 14 residues. In nucleotides, the CDR3 is TGCGCCAGCAGCCGGGACAGTCGCTCAGATACGCAGTATTTT. Its protein is CASSRDSRSDTQYF.

By sample share, this clonotype is hyperexpanded. The chain employs TRBV12-3 or TRBV12-4 and TRBJ1-3; D unclear. V lost 10 bases and J lost 9, with 10 bases in between. The CDR3 spans 10 residues. The CDR3 nucleotides read TGTGCCACCCGGGGAGGCACCATATATTTT. Protein product: CATRGGTIYF.